This paragraph covers one T cell receptor beta chain sequence. Its specificity is unknown. V lost 5 bases and J 1 base, leaving 24 bases between the germline ends. This CDR3 is built from 19 residues. A J-beta primer mix and a sample-barcoded 5' primer were used in a second PCR of about 7 to 12 cycles. Per sample, CDR3-containing paired-end reads numbered at least 2.5 million. TCRdb reanalysed the 5' RACE reads using MiXCR and keeps one entry per CDR3 protein. The sample holds 850,000 to 1,000,000 distinct CDR3 sequences, 51% seen once. This sample was included in a study of blood T cells in healthy people across ages. Whole-study findings and limits: Estimates based on one million T cells were treated as lower bounds. Per-million-T-cell TCR beta diversity fell roughly linearly with age.

The receptor was isolated from a woman aged 60-70 years in good health. The gene calls are TRBV12-3 or TRBV12-4 and TRBJ2-4; no clear D. Sequenced material: blood. The CDR3 DNA sequence: TGTGCCAGCAGTCGTAAGGGTTTTCGACCTTTAAACGCCAAAAACATTCAGTACTTC. This encodes CASSRKGFRPLNAKNIQYF.